Listed below are T cell receptor beta chains from one sample, sequenced in a study of shared clonotypes between healthy human individuals. Sequencing used immunoSEQ multiplex PCR; TCRdb keeps in-frame clones, though not all of them. Seen here are some 2,500,000 clones, around 92% observed once, and the top ten hold 0.3% to 0.45%. Sequencing used naive CD4+ T cells from PBMCs. These receptors originate from a man aged 18 to 35 in good health. Some clones in this sample may be carry-over from other donors' samples. CDR3s leave out the opening cysteine and the closing phenylalanine or tryptophan. The order of the fields is CDR3 protein, clone size, J gene, V gene. The size of a clone is reported for some rows only, either as once, few or many, or as a class for expanded clones.

CDR3aa: ASSRLGGSDYEQY
abundance: NA
j_gene: TRBJ2-7
v_gene: TRBV28

CDR3aa: ASKEQGTAEKLF
abundance: NA
j_gene: TRBJ1-4
v_gene: TRBV27

CDR3aa: ASSTLGSGANVLT
abundance: NA
j_gene: TRBJ2-6
v_gene: TRBV27

CDR3aa: ASQGQGAGNTEAF
abundance: few
j_gene: TRBJ1-1
v_gene: TRBV12-5

CDR3aa: ASRSQGLWAEAF
abundance: NA
j_gene: TRBJ1-1
v_gene: TRBV6-1

CDR3aa: ASSLILGTGGPLTNEKLF
abundance: NA
j_gene: TRBJ1-4
v_gene: TRBV5-1

CDR3aa: ASSKHGSVAGELF
abundance: NA
j_gene: TRBJ2-2
v_gene: TRBV21-1

CDR3aa: ASSYNRAEGYT
abundance: NA
j_gene: TRBJ1-2
v_gene: TRBV6-6

CDR3aa: ASSRGYEAF
abundance: NA
j_gene: TRBJ1-1
v_gene: TRBV27

CDR3aa: ASRMTGNRFIREYNEQY
abundance: NA
j_gene: TRBJ2-7
v_gene: TRBV5-5

CDR3aa: ASSSISGFSYEQY
abundance: NA
j_gene: TRBJ2-7
v_gene: TRBV6-5

CDR3aa: ASSPLPSGSWANTQY
abundance: NA
j_gene: TRBJ2-3
v_gene: TRBV7-3

CDR3aa: ASSVDPGVGNTIY
abundance: NA
j_gene: TRBJ1-3
v_gene: TRBV9

CDR3aa: ASSLSSYNEQF
abundance: NA
j_gene: TRBJ2-1
v_gene: TRBV7-9

CDR3aa: ASSPRGGSETQY
abundance: once
j_gene: TRBJ2-5
v_gene: TRBV5-1

CDR3aa: ASSSPGQRGTQY
abundance: NA
j_gene: TRBJ2-5
v_gene: TRBV5-1

CDR3aa: ASRQGMGYGYT
abundance: NA
j_gene: TRBJ1-2
v_gene: TRBV27

CDR3aa: ASSLAETRADTQY
abundance: NA
j_gene: TRBJ2-3
v_gene: TRBV5-1

CDR3aa: ASSPTLGPQETQY
abundance: NA
j_gene: TRBJ2-5
v_gene: TRBV9

CDR3aa: ASSMIGVQGQPQH
abundance: NA
j_gene: TRBJ1-5
v_gene: TRBV19

CDR3aa: ASSLGSWDRDTDTQY
abundance: NA
j_gene: TRBJ2-3
v_gene: TRBV5-1

CDR3aa: ASSVIQGTYEQY
abundance: NA
j_gene: TRBJ2-7
v_gene: TRBV7-9

CDR3aa: ASSYQGSPDYEQY
abundance: NA
j_gene: TRBJ2-7
v_gene: TRBV6-5

CDR3aa: ASSLEGFQPQH
abundance: NA
j_gene: TRBJ1-5
v_gene: TRBV5-5

CDR3aa: ASSLVQGRSSGANVLT
abundance: NA
j_gene: TRBJ2-6
v_gene: TRBV7-9

CDR3aa: ASSPFGKTGELF
abundance: once
j_gene: TRBJ2-2
v_gene: TRBV18

CDR3aa: ASSVGSGEDGYT
abundance: NA
j_gene: TRBJ1-2
v_gene: TRBV9

CDR3aa: ALSDRPGREQPQH
abundance: NA
j_gene: TRBJ1-5
v_gene: TRBV28

CDR3aa: ATSRLGGAGHEQF
abundance: NA
j_gene: TRBJ2-1
v_gene: TRBV15

CDR3aa: ASSYRASSYNEQF
abundance: NA
j_gene: TRBJ2-1
v_gene: TRBV6-5

CDR3aa: ASSPQGYSYNEQF
abundance: NA
j_gene: TRBJ2-1
v_gene: TRBV9

CDR3aa: ASSPDPTGSSYNEQF
abundance: NA
j_gene: TRBJ2-1
v_gene: TRBV4-1

CDR3aa: ASSYMTVNTGELF
abundance: NA
j_gene: TRBJ2-2
v_gene: TRBV6-5

CDR3aa: AWSLRTGVSIPEAF
abundance: few
j_gene: TRBJ1-1
v_gene: TRBV30

CDR3aa: ASSPKTTGSHQPQH
abundance: NA
j_gene: TRBJ1-5
v_gene: TRBV7-2

CDR3aa: ASSPRQSSYNEQF
abundance: NA
j_gene: TRBJ2-1
v_gene: TRBV4-3

CDR3aa: ASRETGGNTEAF
abundance: NA
j_gene: TRBJ1-1
v_gene: TRBV2

CDR3aa: ASRKIADSSYEQY
abundance: NA
j_gene: TRBJ2-7
v_gene: TRBV5-1

CDR3aa: ASRQGLGSYNEQF
abundance: NA
j_gene: TRBJ2-1
v_gene: TRBV6-5

CDR3aa: ASRWGSDTQY
abundance: NA
j_gene: TRBJ2-3
v_gene: TRBV5-1

CDR3aa: ASSSSGDRAKNIQY
abundance: NA
j_gene: TRBJ2-4
v_gene: TRBV7-9

CDR3aa: ASSLGSNTEAF
abundance: NA
j_gene: TRBJ1-1
v_gene: TRBV6-6

CDR3aa: ASNPSGGPETQY
abundance: NA
j_gene: TRBJ2-5
v_gene: TRBV19

CDR3aa: ASSQEAERNQPQH
abundance: NA
j_gene: TRBJ1-5
v_gene: TRBV4-3

CDR3aa: ASSSPGDRQETQY
abundance: NA
j_gene: TRBJ2-5
v_gene: TRBV6-5

CDR3aa: ASSLGGRFTDTQY
abundance: NA
j_gene: TRBJ2-3
v_gene: TRBV7-2

CDR3aa: SANQDGAQY
abundance: NA
j_gene: TRBJ2-5
v_gene: TRBV20-1

CDR3aa: ASSVGVTVDQPQH
abundance: NA
j_gene: TRBJ1-5
v_gene: TRBV9